This TCR beta chain comes out of a study of OX40 agonist ivuxolimab in advanced cancers. Study-wide context: Allowance was made for prior anti-PD-1, anti-PD-L1 or anti-CTLA-4 therapy, and about 44% had some. Partial responses were observed in three patients, of whom one had hepatocellular carcinoma and two had cutaneous melanoma.

Researchers took blood at baseline, on cycle 4 day 1, and on cycle 7 day 1. In its sample, this clone was seen once. Its antigen remains unknown. Deletions cut 6 bases from V and 8 bases from J, with 18 bases between. Per the germline V gene, CDR1 is ENHRY and CDR2 is SYGVKD. The CDR3 runs to 14 residues. Study-level points and caveats: Averaged across samples, CD8+ T cells carried more expanded clones than CD4+ did.

Sequencing used immunoSEQ multiplex PCR; TCRdb keeps in-frame clones, though not all of them. The data hold 50,000 or so clones, with approximately 79% observed a single time. This chain joins TRBV10-3 and TRBJ2-3, with a weak D call TRBD2 (6 bases). Sequencing used CD4+ or CD8+ T cells sorted from blood, obtained in a trial of the OX40 agonist ivuxolimab. This receptor was taken from an adult with an advanced solid tumor such as melanoma, head and neck, liver or kidney cancer. CDR3 amino acids: CAIRPGLRDTTQYF. DNA for the CDR3: TGTGCCATCAGGCCGGGACTGAGAGATACTACGCAGTATTTT.